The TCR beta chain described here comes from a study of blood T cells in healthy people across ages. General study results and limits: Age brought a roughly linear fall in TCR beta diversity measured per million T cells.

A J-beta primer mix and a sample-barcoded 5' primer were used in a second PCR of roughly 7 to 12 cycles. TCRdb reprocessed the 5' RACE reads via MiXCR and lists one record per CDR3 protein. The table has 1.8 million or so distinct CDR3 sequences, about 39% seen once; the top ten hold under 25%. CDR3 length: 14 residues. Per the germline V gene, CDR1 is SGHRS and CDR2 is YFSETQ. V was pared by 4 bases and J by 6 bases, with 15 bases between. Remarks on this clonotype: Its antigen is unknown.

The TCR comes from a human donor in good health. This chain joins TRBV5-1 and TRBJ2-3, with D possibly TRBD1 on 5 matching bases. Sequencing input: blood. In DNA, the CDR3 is TGCGCCAGCAGCCCGGTAGGGGCCGCGGATACGCAGTATTTT. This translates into CASSPVGAADTQYF.